This T cell receptor beta chain emerged from a study of memory B cells and T cells in multiple sclerosis. Study-wide points: Compartments had unequal clone-set sizes, affecting shared clonotype counts.

Remarks on this clone: Its target is not known.

After stimulus-free culture, autoproliferating CFSE-dim and non-proliferating CFSE-high T cells were sequenced separately. Replicate wells were pooled after approximately seven days of stimulus-free culture of fewer than 65 million CFSE-labeled PBMCs. PBMCs were labeled with around 0.5 uM CFSE and cultured without exogenous stimuli. Trimming cost V 0 bases and J 2 bases, with 7 bases left between them. There are 15 residues in the CDR3. CDR1 is LNHNV, CDR2 YYDKDF, per germline (reference sequence). Libraries were prepared by immunoSEQ multiplex PCR; TCRdb keeps only in-frame clonotypes and omits some of them. Here the sample spans roughly 45,000 clones, roughly 87% being singletons.

Sequenced material: PBMCs from blood kept in culture. The genes are TRBV15 and TRBJ2-2; no reliable D call. The sequence derives from a human donor with multiple sclerosis. The chain's CDR3 is CATSRDVPNTGELFF. CDR3 nucleotides: TGTGCCACCAGCAGAGATGTCCCCAACACCGGGGAGCTGTTTTTT.